This T cell receptor (beta chain) was found in a study of T cells in Graves' hyperthyroidism and ophthalmopathy. Findings and caveats of the study: Blood also showed most of the thyroid clonotypes that were expanded above 0.001. The model predicted ophthalmopathy a median around 6 months before onset.

Stable Graves' hyperthyroidism meant no ophthalmopathy progression within 18 months. Orbital computed tomography, thyroid ultrasound, serum thyroxine and TRAb, and clinical symptoms together informed the diagnoses. On this clonotype itself: The antigen remains undetermined.

What was amplified from RNA transcripts were TCR beta CDR3 regions. When the TCR CDR3 underwent first-round RT-PCR, the HTBI primer set was used. TCRdb reanalysed the multiplex PCR reads using MiXCR and keeps one entry per CDR3 protein. Of 350,000 to 400,000 distinct CDR3 sequences in the sample, approximately 20% were seen once. The CDR3 sequence is 15 residues long. From germline, CDR1 is MNHEY and CDR2 SMNVEV (reference sequence). V lost 5 bases and J lost 8; bases outside the gene matches: 11. Material for sequencing was blood. The receptor was derived from a woman between 18 and 29 years old with Graves' hyperthyroidism. The genes are TRBV27 and TRBJ2-4; 8 bases are shared with TRBD2. The CDR3: CASSLFSGVGDIQYF. For the CDR3, the DNA is TGTGCCAGCAGTCTCTTTAGCGGGGTCGGGGACATTCAGTACTTC.